Each of the 8 T cell receptor beta chains below was sequenced from the same sample in a study of control samples from healthy donors and cancer patients. Libraries were prepared by immunoSEQ multiplex PCR; TCRdb keeps only in-frame clonotypes and omits some of them. This sample has tens of thousands of clones, with about nine tenths found just once. The source material was blood. These receptors came from a man aged 50-59 years in good health.

The CDR3 region has the DNA TGTGCCAGCAGCCAAGACACCAATCAGCCCCAGCATTTT. This translates into CASSQDTNQPQHF. This chain joins TRBV3-1 (or the pseudogene TRBV3-2) and TRBJ1-5; D is ambiguous. Trimming cost V 0 bases and J 3 bases, with 3 bases left between them. Germline CDR1 and CDR2: LGHDT and YNNKEL (reference sequence). This CDR3 has 13 residues.

V and J are TRBV5-5 and TRBJ1-3, with no clear D. CDR3 size: 15 residues. V was cut by 0 bases and J by 0 bases, with 7 bases left in between. The germline V gene encodes CDR1 SGHKS and CDR2 YYEKEE (reference sequence). The CDR3 spells CASSLARPSGNTIYF. The CDR3 bases are TGTGCCAGCAGCTTGGCCAGGCCCTCTGGAAACACCATATATTTT.

Concerning this clone: The sample holds other DNA sequences that translate to the same CDR3. The chain carries TRBV12-3 or TRBV12-4 and TRBJ1-1; D is unresolved. Trimming stripped 6 bases from V and 4 bases from J, with 6 bases between. The CDR3 extends over 11 amino acids. The CDR3 sequence: CASRLGTEAFF. In nucleotides, the CDR3 is TGTGCCAGCAGACTAGGCACTGAAGCTTTCTTT.

This chain links TRBV30 with TRBJ2-6; no clear D. Trimming shortened V by 4 bases and J by 0 bases, and 13 bases separated the two germline ends. Germline V gene data show CDR1 as GTSNPN and CDR2 as SVGIG (reference sequence). The CDR3 sequence is 16 residues long. CDR3 sequence: CAWNAPRSSGANVLTF. CDR3 DNA: TGTGCCTGGAATGCCCCCCGAAGCTCTGGGGCCAACGTCCTGACTTTC.

There are a few counts of this clone. The genes are TRBV2 and TRBJ2-1; the D is unclear. CDR1 and CDR2 (germline): SNHLY, FYNNEI. Trimming stripped 5 bases from V and 6 bases from J, with 8 bases between. The CDR3 has 12 amino acids. The CDR3 sequence is CASSPFGNEQFF. CDR3 DNA sequence: TGTGCCAGCAGTCCTTTCGGCAATGAGCAGTTCTTC.

The V and J genes are TRBV6-4 and TRBJ1-1; no clear D. Trimming cost V 5 bases and J 1 base, with 8 bases left between them. CDR1 MRHNA and CDR2 SNTAGT come from the germline V gene. CDR3 length: 13 amino acids. The CDR3 sequence is CASSQRSNTEAFF. DNA for the CDR3: TGTGCCAGCAGTCAGAGGTCGAACACTGAAGCTTTCTTT.

The chain has TRBV4-2 and TRBJ1-2, with 7 bases that match TRBD1. Germline lookup yields CDR1 LGHNA and CDR2 YNFKEQ. Trimming cost V 0 bases and J 3 bases; bases outside gene matches: 7. The CDR3 length is 16 residues. This chain's CDR3 is CASSQDRGGNDYGYTF. In nucleotides, the CDR3 is TGTGCCAGCAGCCAAGATAGAGGGGGCAACGACTATGGCTACACCTTC.

The rearrangement joins TRBV6-5 to TRBJ1-1, with TRBD1 matching over 7 bases. CDR3 size: 13 residues. J was trimmed by 5 bases and V by 6 bases; bases with no gene match: 6. The germline V gene has CDR1 MNHEY and CDR2 SVGAGI. CDR3 region: CASSSQGLTEAFF. CDR3 coding DNA: TGTGCCAGCAGCTCACAGGGGTTGACTGAAGCTTTCTTT.